Listed here is a single TCR beta chain. Its target is not known. The authors ran a second PCR of roughly 6 to 12 cycles using a sample-barcoded 5' primer and a J-beta primer mix. A template-switch adaptor with 12 random nucleotides tagged each cDNA molecule. All samples yielded 3 million or more CDR3-containing paired-end reads. TCRdb re-derived calls from the 5' RACE reads in MiXCR, one entry per CDR3 protein. The sample has about a million distinct CDR3 sequences, under 50% seen once. The sample comes from a study of blood T cells in healthy people across ages. Regarding the study as a whole: Roughly linearly, TCR beta diversity per million T cells fell as age increased.

Germline trimming cut 5 bases from V and 8 bases from J; bases unmatched to any gene: 5. Germline assignment: CDR1 MNHEY and CDR2 SVGEGT. There are 14 residues in the CDR3. Healthy Caucasian individuals from Russia aged about 6 to 90 were enrolled as donors. The TCR comes from a man aged 25-40 years in good health. The V and J genes are TRBV6-2 or TRBV6-3 and TRBJ2-3; 12 bases are a match to TRBD1. Material for sequencing was blood. The CDR3 DNA is TGTGCCAGCAGTGCCGGGACAGGGGGCCTTACGCAGTATTTT. Encoded protein: CASSAGTGGLTQYF.